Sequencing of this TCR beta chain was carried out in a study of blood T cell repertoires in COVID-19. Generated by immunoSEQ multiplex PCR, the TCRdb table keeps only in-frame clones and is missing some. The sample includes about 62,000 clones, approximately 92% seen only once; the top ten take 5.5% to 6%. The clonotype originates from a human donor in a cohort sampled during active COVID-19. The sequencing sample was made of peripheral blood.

The CDR3 protein is CASSTPETGDSNYGYTF. DNA for the CDR3: TGTGCCAGCAGCACCCCGGAGACAGGCGACTCTAACTATGGCTACACCTTC. The rearrangement links TRBV21-1 to TRBJ1-2; TRBD1 is the table's D call and was not checked against the DNA. TRBV21-1 is a recognized pseudogene. The CDR3 is 17 amino acids.